Sequencing of this TCR beta chain was carried out in a study of blood T cell repertoires in COVID-19. The wider study: The analysed material was cDNA or gDNA that came from T cells, B-cell-depleted T cells, or PBMCs.

Sequencing used immunoSEQ multiplex PCR; TCRdb keeps in-frame clones, though not all of them. This table has more than 25,000 clones, approximately 85% appearing once. The sequenced material came from peripheral blood. This sequence originates from a man aged 60-69 years with active COVID-19.

The CDR3 protein is CSVDPRDTYGYTF. In DNA, the CDR3 is TGCAGCGTTGACCCCCGGGACACCTATGGCTACACCTTC. The chain joins TRBV29-1 to TRBJ1-2; tentative D call: TRBD1 (6 bases). V dropped 3 bases and J dropped 4 bases, with 12 bases sitting between them. The CDR3 consists of 13 residues. Looked up from germline, CDR1 is SQVTM and CDR2 is ANQGSEA.